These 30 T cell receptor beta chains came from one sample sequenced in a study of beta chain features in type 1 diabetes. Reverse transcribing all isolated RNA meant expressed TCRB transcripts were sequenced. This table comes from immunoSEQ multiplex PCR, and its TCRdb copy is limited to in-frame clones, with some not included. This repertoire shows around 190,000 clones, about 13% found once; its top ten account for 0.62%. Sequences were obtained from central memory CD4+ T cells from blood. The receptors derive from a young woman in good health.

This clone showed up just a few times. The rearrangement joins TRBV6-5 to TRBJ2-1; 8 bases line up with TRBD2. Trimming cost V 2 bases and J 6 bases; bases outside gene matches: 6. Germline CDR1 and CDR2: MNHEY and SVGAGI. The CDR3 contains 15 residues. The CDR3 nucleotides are TGTGCCAGCAGTTACGCCGGGACTAGACGCAATGAGCAGTTCTTC. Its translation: CASSYAGTRRNEQFF.

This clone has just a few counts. The CDR3 sequence is CASSLGTGGAIYGYTF. CDR3 nucleotide sequence: TGTGCCAGCAGCTTGGGTACAGGGGGCGCCATCTATGGCTACACCTTC. This chain joins TRBV5-6 and TRBJ1-2, with TRBD1 identical over 9 bases. With 0 bases clipped from V and 4 bases from J, the junction kept 7 bases outside the gene matches. CDR3 length: 16 amino acids. Germline CDR1 SGHDT, CDR2 YYEEEE. The variable domain in full, with the rest retrieved from reference TRBV5-6 and TRBJ1-2, is DAGVTQSPTHLIKTRGQQVTLRCSPKSGHDTVSWYQQALGQGPQFIFQYYEEEERQRGNFPDRFSGHQFPNYSSELNVNALLLGDSALYLCASSLGTGGAIYGYTFGSGTRLTVV.

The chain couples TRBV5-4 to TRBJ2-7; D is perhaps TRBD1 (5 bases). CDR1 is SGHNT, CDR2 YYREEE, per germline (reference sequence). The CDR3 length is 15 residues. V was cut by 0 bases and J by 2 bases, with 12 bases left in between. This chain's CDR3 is CASSLETEPTYEQYF. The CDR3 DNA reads TGTGCCAGCAGCTTGGAGACAGAACCCACCTACGAGCAGTACTTC.

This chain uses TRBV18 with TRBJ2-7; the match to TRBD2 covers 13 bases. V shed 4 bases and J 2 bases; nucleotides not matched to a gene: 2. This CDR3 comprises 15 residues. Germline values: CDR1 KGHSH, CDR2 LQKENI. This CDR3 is CASSQGLAGPYEQYF. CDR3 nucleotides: TGTGCCAGCTCACAGGGACTAGCGGGACCCTACGAGCAGTACTTC.

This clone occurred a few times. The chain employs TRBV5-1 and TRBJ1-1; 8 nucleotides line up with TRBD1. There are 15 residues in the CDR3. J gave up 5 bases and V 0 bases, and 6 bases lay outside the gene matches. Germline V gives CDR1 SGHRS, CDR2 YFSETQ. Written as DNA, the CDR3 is TGCGCCAGCAGCTTGGAAACAGGGGGTAGGACTGAAGCTTTCTTT. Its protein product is CASSLETGGRTEAFF.

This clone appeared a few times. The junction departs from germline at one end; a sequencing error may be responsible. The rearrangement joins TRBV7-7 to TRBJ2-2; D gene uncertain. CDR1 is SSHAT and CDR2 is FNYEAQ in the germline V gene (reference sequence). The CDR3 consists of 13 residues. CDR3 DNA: TGTGCTAGCAGCGTCACTACCACCGGGGAGCTGTTTTTT. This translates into CASSVTTTGELFF.

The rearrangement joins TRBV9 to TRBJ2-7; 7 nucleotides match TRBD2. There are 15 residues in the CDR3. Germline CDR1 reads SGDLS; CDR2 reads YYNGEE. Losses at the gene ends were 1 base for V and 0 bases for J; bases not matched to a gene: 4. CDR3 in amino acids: CASSVLASGSYEQYF. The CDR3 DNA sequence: TGTGCCAGCAGCGTATTAGCTAGCGGCTCCTACGAGCAGTACTTC.

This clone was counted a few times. Written as DNA, the CDR3 is TGCGCCAGCTCCTTAGGAGGGGGCGCCGGTGGAAACACCATATATTTT. This encodes CASSLGGGAGGNTIYF. The chain carries TRBV5-1 and TRBJ1-3; 7 bases align to TRBD1. The CDR3 contains 16 residues. V lost 7 bases and J lost 3; bases outside the gene matches: 13. From germline, CDR1 is SGHRS and CDR2 YFSETQ.

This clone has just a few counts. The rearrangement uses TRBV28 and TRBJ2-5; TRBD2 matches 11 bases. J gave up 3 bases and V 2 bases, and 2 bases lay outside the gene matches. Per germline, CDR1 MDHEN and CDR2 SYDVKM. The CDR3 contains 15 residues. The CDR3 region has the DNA TGTGCCAGCAGTTTAGGGACTAGCGGCAAAGAGACCCAGTACTTC. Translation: CASSLGTSGKETQYF. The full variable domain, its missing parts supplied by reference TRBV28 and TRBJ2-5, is DVKVTQSSRYLVKRTGEKVFLECVQDMDHENMFWYRQDPGLGLRLIYFSYDVKMKEKGDIPEGYSVSREKKERFSLILESASTNQTSMYLCASSLGTSGKETQYFGPGTRLLVL.

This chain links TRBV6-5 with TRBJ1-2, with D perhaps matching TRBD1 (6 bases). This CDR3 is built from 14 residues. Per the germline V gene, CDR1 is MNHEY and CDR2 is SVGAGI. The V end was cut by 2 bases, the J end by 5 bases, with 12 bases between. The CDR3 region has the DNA TGTGCCAGCAGTTACCAGGGGACGTTGTATGGCTACACCTTC. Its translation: CASSYQGTLYGYTF.

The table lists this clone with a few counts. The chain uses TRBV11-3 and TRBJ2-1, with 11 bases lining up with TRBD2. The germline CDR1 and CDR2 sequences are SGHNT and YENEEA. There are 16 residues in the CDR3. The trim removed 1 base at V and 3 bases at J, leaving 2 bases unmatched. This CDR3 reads CASSLVLAGGYNEQFF. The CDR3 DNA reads TGTGCCAGCAGCTTAGTCCTAGCGGGAGGCTACAATGAGCAGTTCTTC.

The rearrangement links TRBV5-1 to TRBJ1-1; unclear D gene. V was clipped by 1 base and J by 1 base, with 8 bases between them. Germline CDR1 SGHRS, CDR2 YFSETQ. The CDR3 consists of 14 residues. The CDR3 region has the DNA TGCGCCAGCAGCTTGACACGGAGGAACACTGAAGCTTTCTTT. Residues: CASSLTRRNTEAFF.

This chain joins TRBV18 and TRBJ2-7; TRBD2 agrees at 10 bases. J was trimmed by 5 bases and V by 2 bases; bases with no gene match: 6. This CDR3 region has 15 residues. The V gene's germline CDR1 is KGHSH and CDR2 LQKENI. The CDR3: CASSPGSGRVNEQYF. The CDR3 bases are TGTGCCAGCTCACCAGGCAGCGGGAGGGTTAACGAGCAGTACTTC.

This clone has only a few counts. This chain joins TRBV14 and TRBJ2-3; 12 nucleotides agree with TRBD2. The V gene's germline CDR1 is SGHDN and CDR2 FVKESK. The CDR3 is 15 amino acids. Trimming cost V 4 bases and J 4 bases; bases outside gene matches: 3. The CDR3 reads CASSPTSGRPDTQYF. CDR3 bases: TGTGCCAGCAGCCCGACTAGCGGGAGACCAGATACGCAGTATTTT.

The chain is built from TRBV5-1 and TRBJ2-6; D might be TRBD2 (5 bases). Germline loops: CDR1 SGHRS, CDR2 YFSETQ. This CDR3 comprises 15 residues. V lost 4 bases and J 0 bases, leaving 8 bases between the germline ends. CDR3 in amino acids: CASSPGNSGANVLTF. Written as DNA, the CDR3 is TGCGCCAGCAGCCCGGGGAACTCTGGGGCCAACGTCCTGACTTTC.

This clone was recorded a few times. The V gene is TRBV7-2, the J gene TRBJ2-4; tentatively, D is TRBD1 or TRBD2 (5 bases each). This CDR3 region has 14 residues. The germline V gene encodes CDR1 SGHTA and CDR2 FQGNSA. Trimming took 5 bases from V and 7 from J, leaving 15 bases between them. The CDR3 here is CASSLDSSVNIQYF. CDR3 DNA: TGTGCCAGCAGCCTAGACAGTAGCGTCAACATTCAGTACTTC.

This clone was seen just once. The CDR3 nucleotides read TGTGCCAGCAGACTTAGCGGGAGGCAATACGAGCAGTACTTC. This translates into CASRLSGRQYEQYF. V usage is TRBV28 and J usage is TRBJ2-7, with TRBD2 matching 10 bases. This CDR3 is 14 amino acids long. The V gene end was trimmed by 6 bases and the J gene end by 4 bases; junction bases not matched to a gene: 6. The germline V gene encodes CDR1 MDHEN and CDR2 SYDVKM.

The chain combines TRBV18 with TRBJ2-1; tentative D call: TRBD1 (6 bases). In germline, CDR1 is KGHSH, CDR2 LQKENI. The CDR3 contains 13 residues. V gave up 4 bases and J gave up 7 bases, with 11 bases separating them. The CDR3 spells CASSRGTSNEQFF. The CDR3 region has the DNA TGTGCCAGCTCACGGGGGACATCGAATGAGCAGTTCTTC.

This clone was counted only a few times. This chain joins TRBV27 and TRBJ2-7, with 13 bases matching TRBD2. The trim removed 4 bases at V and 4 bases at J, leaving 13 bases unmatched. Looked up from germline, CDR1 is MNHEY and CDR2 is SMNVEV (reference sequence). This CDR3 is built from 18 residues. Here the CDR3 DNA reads TGTGCCAGCAGTTCACAGTCCCTCGGACTAGCGGGAGCGTACGAGCAGTACTTC. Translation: CASSSQSLGLAGAYEQYF.

Here the CDR3 reads CASNRGSGSYNEQFF. Written as DNA, the CDR3 is TGCGCCAGCAACCGGGGAAGCGGGAGTTACAATGAGCAGTTCTTC. The rearrangement links TRBV4-1 to TRBJ2-1; 8 nucleotides match TRBD2. The germline V gene encodes CDR1 MGHRA and CDR2 YSYEKL. V lost 7 bases and J lost 4; bases outside the gene matches: 9. The CDR3 is 15 amino acids.

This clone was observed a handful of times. The CDR3 sequence is CATSRLDIQYF. The CDR3 DNA is TGTGCCACCAGCAGACTTGACATTCAGTACTTC. This chain uses TRBV15 with TRBJ2-4; D unclear. V dropped 2 bases and J dropped 8 bases, with 4 bases sitting between them. CDR1 and CDR2 (germline): LNHNV, YYDKDF (reference sequence). This CDR3 is built from 11 residues.

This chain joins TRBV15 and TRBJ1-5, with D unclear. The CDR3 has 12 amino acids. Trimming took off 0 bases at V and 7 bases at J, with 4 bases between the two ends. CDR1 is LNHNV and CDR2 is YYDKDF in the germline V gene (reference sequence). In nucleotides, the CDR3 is TGTGCCACCAGCAGAGATCCGCAGCCCCAGCATTTT. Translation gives CATSRDPQPQHF.

The CDR3 loop reads CASSPAGGPYEQYF. The CDR3 bases are TGTGCCAGCTCACCAGCGGGAGGGCCCTACGAGCAGTACTTC. The gene calls are TRBV18 and TRBJ2-7, with 9 bases matching TRBD2. The CDR3 spans 14 residues. Germline lookup yields CDR1 KGHSH and CDR2 LQKENI. With V trimmed by 2 bases and J by 2 bases, 1 base remained unmatched.

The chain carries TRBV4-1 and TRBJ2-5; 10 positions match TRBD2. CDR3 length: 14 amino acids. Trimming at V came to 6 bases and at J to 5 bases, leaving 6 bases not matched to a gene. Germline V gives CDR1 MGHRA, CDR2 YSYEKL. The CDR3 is CASSVASGSETQYF. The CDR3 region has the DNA TGCGCCAGCAGTGTAGCTAGCGGGAGTGAGACCCAGTACTTC.

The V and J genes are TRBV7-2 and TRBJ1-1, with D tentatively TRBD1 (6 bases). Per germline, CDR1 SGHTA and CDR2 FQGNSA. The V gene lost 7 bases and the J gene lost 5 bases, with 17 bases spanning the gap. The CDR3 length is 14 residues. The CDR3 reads CASNWGGAGTEAFF. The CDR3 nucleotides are TGTGCCAGCAACTGGGGGGGCGCGGGGACTGAAGCTTTCTTT.

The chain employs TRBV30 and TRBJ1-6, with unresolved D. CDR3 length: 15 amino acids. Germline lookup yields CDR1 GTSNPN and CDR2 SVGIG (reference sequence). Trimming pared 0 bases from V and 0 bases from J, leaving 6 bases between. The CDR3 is CAWSVLSSYNSPLHF. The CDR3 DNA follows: TGTGCCTGGAGTGTACTGAGCTCCTATAATTCACCCCTCCACTTT.

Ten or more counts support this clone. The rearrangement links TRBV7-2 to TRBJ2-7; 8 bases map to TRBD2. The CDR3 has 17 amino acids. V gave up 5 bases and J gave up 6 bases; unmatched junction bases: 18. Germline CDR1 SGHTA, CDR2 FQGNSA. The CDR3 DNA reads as TGTGCCAGCAGCACACGTTCGAGCGGGAGCGCTCTCGGCGAGCAGTACTTC. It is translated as CASSTRSSGSALGEQYF.

CDR3 residues: CASSFLGLAEYNEQFF. The CDR3, as DNA: TGCGCCAGCAGCTTCTTAGGGCTAGCGGAGTACAATGAGCAGTTCTTC. The rearrangement joins TRBV5-1 to TRBJ2-1; 7 bases fit TRBD2. The CDR3 consists of 16 residues. J lost 4 bases, V lost 2 bases, and 9 bases had no gene match. From germline, CDR1 is SGHRS and CDR2 YFSETQ.

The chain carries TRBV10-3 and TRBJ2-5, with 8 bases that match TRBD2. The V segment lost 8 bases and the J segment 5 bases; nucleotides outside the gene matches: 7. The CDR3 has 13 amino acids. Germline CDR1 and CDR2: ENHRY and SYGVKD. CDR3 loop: CAIGAGGLETQYF. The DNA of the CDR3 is TGTGCCATCGGCGCGGGAGGATTGGAGACCCAGTACTTC.

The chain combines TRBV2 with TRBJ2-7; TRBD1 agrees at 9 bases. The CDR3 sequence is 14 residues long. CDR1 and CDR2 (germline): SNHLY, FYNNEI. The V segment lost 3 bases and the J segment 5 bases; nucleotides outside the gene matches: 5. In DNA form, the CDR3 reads TGTGCCAGCAGTGACAGGGACAGGGTCCACGAGCAGTACTTC. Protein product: CASSDRDRVHEQYF.